Below, one T cell receptor (beta chain) is given with its context. This clonotype was observed a handful of times. The antigen it binds to is not known. Base qualities are not provided; no much larger clone lies one nucleotide away. The library was designed around alpha chains, so this beta chain is a stray read whose abundance carries little weight. Receptor amplification or capture employed 5' RACE. Sequencing was carried out with a NextSeq 500. The TCR library protocol attached a unique molecular identifier to each TCR cDNA molecule to allow correction of PCR and sequencing errors. The authors' pipeline ran thus. Decombinator tools were used for TCR identification, UMI-based error correction and CDR3 extraction. TCRs above a frequency of 2 per 1,000, corresponding to the top 1% of the tumor frequency distribution, were defined as expanded. Renyi diversity was calculated using the R vegan package after each repertoire was subsampled 100 times to 5,000 TCRs. CDR3 similarity networks were built from amino acid triplet string-kernel similarity, connecting CDR3s with pairwise similarity above 0.82. TCRdb ran its own pipeline on the public reads, namely fastp trimming at Q25 and MiXCR clone calling, and kept in-frame beta chains. Each entry merges the rows of one CDR3 protein and shows their most common DNA and genes. TCRdb's processing, not the study's, gives the V and J calls here. The sample has approximately 6,100 distinct CDR3 sequences on record, around 13% of them singletons. Approximately 15% of the sample rests with the top ten.

The time point label, read with the paper, signifies: sample taken at primary tumor resection. The donors were some 72 patients from the lung TRACERx cohort who had early-stage, untreated non-small cell lung cancer. Whole RNA extracted from tumor and nontumor lung tissue, or from cryopreserved PBMC samples, was used for TCR sequencing without cell sorting. Only patients for whom sufficient RNA was available from at least two tumor regions were selected for TCR sequencing. The data were taken from a study of spatial heterogeneity in lung cancer (dated by TCRdb to the late 2010s). For context, the study as a whole: Beta-chain transcripts were consistently detected in greater numbers than alpha-chain transcripts, which likely reflects a higher abundance of beta-chain transcripts. In the raw uncorrected reads, each unique combination of TCR and UMI appeared more than ten times on average. In non-small cell lung cancer, the study quantitatively compared TCR alpha and beta repertoires across several tumor regions, matched nontumor lung, and blood. TCR repertoire features were related to nonsynonymous mutation counts determined by whole-exome sequencing of tumor tissue. At surgery, both alpha and beta chains were TCR-sequenced in 220 tumor regions, some 64 matched nontumor lung samples and some 56 PBMC samples.

The germline ends are 10 bases apart after V is trimmed by 1 base and J by 3 bases. The germline V gene specifies SGHTA as CDR1 and FQGNSA as CDR2. The CDR3, from cysteine to phenylalanine, totals 14 residues. This entry keeps only the CDR3 DNA: 42 bases, framed from base 1. Study-level results and caveats: Confirming at a functional level the hypothesis that regional TCRs recognize regional mutations was considered to require additional single-cell paired TCR alpha and beta sequencing.

This chain is built from TRBV7-2 and TRBJ2-7; a weak D assignment points to TRBD2 (6 bases agree). The starting material was lung tissue, obtained at surgery. This clonotype was sampled from a human donor with early-stage non-small cell lung cancer. Here is the DNA: TGTGCCAGCAGCTTAGGGACCGGGAGCTACGAGCAGTACTTC. Its protein reads: CASSLGTGSYEQYF.